The next 13 T cell receptor beta chains were all read from a single sample in a study of cytomegalovirus exposure and HLA in healthy donors. In the PCR, 60 Vbeta and 13 Jbeta primers were used. Produced via immunoSEQ multiplex PCR; TCRdb's table is partial and in-frame only. The repertoire has 310,000 or so clones, about 87% of them found once; the top ten carry roughly 2.3%. What was sequenced was PBMCs. The receptor set was obtained from a woman between 18 and 30 years old in good health and CMV-seronegative.

This chain joins TRBV5-1 and TRBJ2-7, with D unresolved. V was clipped by 8 bases and J by 0 bases, with 18 bases between them. CDR1 is SGHRS and CDR2 is YFSETQ in the germline V gene. The CDR3 runs to 15 residues. The CDR3 region has the DNA TGCGCCAGTTCTCCTCCGGCAGCGAGCTCCTACGAGCAGTACTTC. Encoded protein: CASSPPAASSYEQYF.

This clone was recorded only once. The V call is TRBV6-1, the J call TRBJ1-1; D gene unclear. The V gene lost 6 bases and the J gene lost 4 bases, with 12 bases spanning the gap. Germline lookup yields CDR1 MNHNS and CDR2 SASEGT. This CDR3 comprises 13 residues. In DNA form, the CDR3 reads TGTGCCAGCAGATTCAGCGGAGGCACTGAAGCTTTCTTT. Translated: CASRFSGGTEAFF.

The sample holds a few counts of this clone. The chain is built from TRBV4-1 and TRBJ1-5; 7 bases line up with TRBD1. The J segment lost 4 bases and the V segment lost 1 base, leaving 4 bases of the junction unmatched. The CDR3 runs 15 residues. From germline, CDR1 is MGHRA and CDR2 YSYEKL. This CDR3 reads CASSQAGQENQPQHF. The CDR3 DNA follows: TGCGCCAGCAGCCAAGCCGGACAGGAGAATCAGCCCCAGCATTTT.

A remark on this clone: A junction boundary mismatches the germline segment, possibly from a read error. This chain links TRBV5-1 with TRBJ2-7, with TRBD1 matching over 7 bases. Germline-derived CDR1 and CDR2 are SGHRS and YFSETQ. The CDR3 consists of 14 residues. The CDR3 reads CASSLRADRDEQYF. In DNA, the CDR3 is TGCGCCAGCAGCTTGAGGGCCGACAGGGACGAGCAATACTTC.

This chain links TRBV5-1 with TRBJ1-2, with 9 bases fitting TRBD1. Germline lookup yields CDR1 SGHRS and CDR2 YFSETQ. The V segment lost 4 bases and the J segment 2 bases; nucleotides outside the gene matches: 15. The CDR3 sequence is 18 residues long. CDR3 DNA: TGCGCCAGCAGCCTCAGAACGACCCAACAGGGGGCAAACTATGGCTACACCTTC. This encodes CASSLRTTQQGANYGYTF.

J is TRBJ2-2 and V is TRBV7-9, with 9 bases aligning to TRBD1. Losses at the gene ends were 6 bases for V and 6 bases for J; bases not matched to a gene: 11. The CDR3 is made up of 16 amino acids. From germline, CDR1 is SEHNR and CDR2 FQNEAQ (reference sequence). The CDR3 here is CASRNTPGQGPGELFF. Written as DNA, the CDR3 is TGTGCCAGCAGAAATACTCCCGGACAGGGGCCCGGGGAGCTGTTTTTT. The variable domain in full, completed from reference TRBV7-9 and TRBJ2-2, reads DTGVSQNPRHKITKRGQNVTFRCDPISEHNRLYWYRQTLGQGPEFLTYFQNEAQLEKSRLLSDRFSAERPKGSFSTLEIQRTEQGDSAMYLCASRNTPGQGPGELFFGEGSRLTVL.

The chain uses TRBV4-2 and TRBJ1-2; the match to TRBD1 covers 10 bases. J gave up 8 bases and V 3 bases, and 9 bases lay outside the gene matches. This CDR3 is built from 15 residues. Germline V gene data show CDR1 as LGHNA and CDR2 as YNFKEQ. The CDR3 nucleotides read TGTGCCAGCAGCCAGTCCCCGGGGACAGGGGCCGGCTACACCTTC. Translating gives CASSQSPGTGAGYTF.

V is TRBV10-3 and J is TRBJ2-7; unclear D gene. The germline V gene has CDR1 ENHRY and CDR2 SYGVKD. CDR3 size: 13 residues. V was trimmed by 0 bases and J by 2 bases, leaving 5 bases between them. The DNA for the CDR3 is TGTGCCATCAGTGAGTCCACAGCCTACGAGCAGTACTTC. It specifies CAISESTAYEQYF.

This clone has a single count. One end of the junction fails to match germline, which may point to a read error. J is TRBJ1-6 and V is TRBV7-9, with 8 bases fitting TRBD1. CDR1 is SEHNR and CDR2 is FQNEAQ in the germline V gene (reference sequence). This CDR3 contains 15 residues. The CDR3 DNA follows: TGTTCCAGCAGCTCGGGACAGGTGGGATATTCACCCCTCCACTTT. Encoded protein: CSSSSGQVGYSPLHF.

V usage is TRBV11-2 and J usage is TRBJ2-2; D is unresolved. CDR1 and CDR2 (germline): SGHAT, FQNNGV. The CDR3 is made up of 15 amino acids. Trimming shortened V by 5 bases and J by 3 bases, and 13 bases separated the two germline ends. CDR3 loop: CASSPSGLYTGELFF. The CDR3 nucleotides are TGTGCCAGCAGCCCATCTGGGCTCTACACCGGGGAGCTGTTTTTT.

This chain links TRBV5-1 with TRBJ1-2, with D perhaps TRBD1 (5 bases). The CDR3 contains 15 residues. The germline CDR1 and CDR2 sequences are SGHRS and YFSETQ. V shed 0 bases and J shed 2 bases, with 11 bases lying between them. The CDR3 protein is CASSLDQGLNYGYTF. The CDR3 bases are TGCGCCAGCAGCTTGGATCAGGGACTCAACTATGGCTACACCTTC.

The V and J genes are TRBV28 and TRBJ2-5; D might be TRBD2 (5 bases). The CDR3 totals 14 residues. CDR1 MDHEN and CDR2 SYDVKM come from the germline V gene. V shed 5 bases and J shed 4 bases, with 14 bases lying between them. The CDR3 DNA sequence: TGTGCCAGCAGTACCCGTGGAGGTCGAGAGACCCAGTACTTC. Translation gives CASSTRGGRETQYF. The full variable domain, with the rest looked up from reference TRBV28 and TRBJ2-5, is DVKVTQSSRYLVKRTGEKVFLECVQDMDHENMFWYRQDPGLGLRLIYFSYDVKMKEKGDIPEGYSVSREKKERFSLILESASTNQTSMYLCASSTRGGRETQYFGPGTRLLVL.

CDR3 in DNA: TGTGCCAGCAGTCCCATGACAGGTGGGCCTATGAACACTGAAGCTTTCTTT. It specifies CASSPMTGGPMNTEAFF. This sequence joins TRBV2 and TRBJ1-1; D might be TRBD1 (6 bases). Trimming removed 5 bases from V and 0 bases from J, with 19 bases in between. Per the germline V gene, CDR1 is SNHLY and CDR2 is FYNNEI. The CDR3 is 17 residues long.